The 18 T cell receptor beta chains in this list originate from one sample, sequenced in a study of early T cells in non-severe SARS-CoV-2 infection. TCRdb reanalysed the 5' RACE reads using MiXCR and keeps one entry per CDR3 protein. Of tens of thousands of distinct CDR3 sequences listed, over 5% were seen once; the top ten hold 4.5% to 5.5%. Specimen: whole blood, collected at baseline. Every receptor here comes from an adult who was a healthcare worker with PCR-confirmed SARS-CoV-2 infection or an uninfected control (not recorded which).

This clonotype occurred once. A single base separates this from a much larger clone, so it may be a read error. CDR3 nucleotide sequence: TGTGCCAGCAGTTACAGCGGGAATCTGCCCCAGCATTTT. Its translation is CASSYSGNLPQHF. The V gene is TRBV6-6, the J gene TRBJ1-5; D is unclear. The CDR3 runs 13 residues. In germline, CDR1 is MNHNY, CDR2 SVGAGI (reference sequence).

At least ten counts were recorded for this clonotype. J is TRBJ2-1 and V is TRBV20-1, with TRBD2 identical over 10 bases. Germline lookup yields CDR1 DFQATT and CDR2 SNEGSKA (reference sequence). V was pared by 0 bases and J by 2 bases, with 7 bases of the junction left unmatched. This CDR3 is 17 amino acids long. CDR3 region: CSARDPWTSGTYNEQFF. The CDR3 DNA sequence: TGCAGTGCTAGAGACCCATGGACTAGCGGCACCTACAATGAGCAGTTCTTC.

Many counts were recorded for this clonotype. The V call is TRBV27, the J call TRBJ2-7, with TRBD1 as a possible D gene (6 bases). V shed 5 bases and J shed 2 bases, with 13 bases lying between them. Per the germline V gene, CDR1 is MNHEY and CDR2 is SMNVEV (reference sequence). The CDR3 has 14 amino acids. CDR3 loop: CASSLQQGAYEQYF. CDR3 DNA: TGTGCCAGCAGTCTCCAACAGGGTGCCTACGAGCAGTACTTC.

This clonotype was detected ten times or more. The rearrangement links TRBV30 to TRBJ2-7, with D uncertain. The CDR3 covers 11 residues. The V and J ends lost 4 bases and 3 bases respectively, with 7 bases between them. Germline V lookup: CDR1 GTSNPN, CDR2 SVGIG (reference sequence). The CDR3 is CAWKSYYEQYF. The CDR3 DNA follows: TGTGCCTGGAAGTCTTACTACGAGCAGTACTTC.

This clonotype was found many times. The chain carries TRBV29-1 and TRBJ1-2, with D maybe TRBD1 (5 bases). Trimming pared 0 bases from V and 8 bases from J, leaving 13 bases between. This CDR3 is built from 13 residues. Per germline, CDR1 SQVTM and CDR2 ANQGSEA. CDR3 DNA: TGCAGCGTTGAAGAAAAAGGGGCTGGAGGCTACACCTTC. It translates to CSVEEKGAGGYTF.

This clonotype was detected many times. V usage is TRBV7-9 and J usage is TRBJ2-7; D is uncertain. Between the trimmed V and J ends, which lost 4 bases and 5 bases, there was a span of 6 bases. The germline V gene encodes CDR1 SEHNR and CDR2 FQNEAQ (reference sequence). The CDR3 loop spans 11 amino acids. CDR3 amino acids: CASSSTHEQYF. For the CDR3, the DNA is TGTGCCAGCAGCTCTACCCACGAGCAGTACTTC.

V is TRBV5-1 and J is TRBJ1-1; D not certain. Per germline, CDR1 SGHRS and CDR2 YFSETQ. The V end lost 0 bases, the J end lost 4 bases, and 13 bases lay between the germline ends. The CDR3 length is 15 residues. The CDR3 spells CASSLAGEVSTEAFF. The CDR3 DNA is TGCGCCAGCAGCTTGGCCGGGGAAGTCAGCACTGAAGCTTTCTTT.

This clonotype came up a few times. The chain is built from TRBV5-1 and TRBJ2-3; TRBD2 matches 9 bases. Losses at the gene ends were 3 bases for V and 4 bases for J; bases not matched to a gene: 21. There are 20 residues in the CDR3. Germline lookup yields CDR1 SGHRS and CDR2 YFSETQ. CDR3 protein: CASSSPYGQRASGDPDTQYF. The CDR3 DNA reads TGCGCCAGCAGCTCGCCCTACGGACAGCGGGCTAGCGGGGACCCAGATACGCAGTATTTT.

The table lists this clonotype with a few counts. This sequence joins TRBV9 and TRBJ2-1; D is uncertain. Per germline, CDR1 SGDLS and CDR2 YYNGEE. V gave up 4 bases and J gave up 2 bases, with 7 bases separating them. This CDR3 is built from 13 residues. This CDR3 reads CASSNLPYNEQFF. The DNA of the CDR3 is TGTGCCAGCAGCAACCTCCCCTACAATGAGCAGTTCTTC.

This clonotype was seen more than once but under ten times. The chain is built from TRBV14 and TRBJ1-2; D gene unclear. Deletions cut 2 bases from V and 3 bases from J, with 10 bases between. Per germline, CDR1 SGHDN and CDR2 FVKESK. The length of the CDR3 is 14 residues. The CDR3 region has the DNA TGTGCCAGCAGCCAAAGTCTAACGGACTATGGCTACACCTTC. Protein: CASSQSLTDYGYTF.

This clonotype was counted between two and nine times. The chain joins TRBV6-1 to TRBJ2-7; 9 nucleotides line up with TRBD2. Germline CDR1 is MNHNS and CDR2 is SASEGT. This CDR3 is 15 amino acids long. The V and J ends lost 8 bases and 1 base, in that order; junction bases with no gene match: 9. The CDR3 protein is CASSTLAGDSYEQYF. DNA for the CDR3: TGTGCCAGCTCGACCTTAGCGGGGGATTCCTACGAGCAGTACTTC.

The rearrangement uses TRBV6-6 and TRBJ1-5; D ambiguous. Germline V lookup: CDR1 MNHNY, CDR2 SVGAGI (reference sequence). CDR3 length: 17 residues. Trimming cost V 2 bases and J 7 bases, with 21 bases left between them. The DNA for the CDR3 is TGTGCCAGCAGTTACCATTTGGGCAGCCGATCGGGACAGCCCCAGCATTTT. This translates into CASSYHLGSRSGQPQHF.

V gene TRBV27 combines with J gene TRBJ2-1; TRBD2 matches 14 bases. This CDR3 is 18 amino acids long. The J segment lost 6 bases and the V segment lost 6 bases, leaving 13 bases of the junction unmatched. Germline CDR1 and CDR2: MNHEY and SMNVEV (reference sequence). DNA for the CDR3: TGTGCCAGCAGCCCACTCGGGGGACTAGCGGGAGTCGTCAATGAGCAGTTCTTC. Translating gives CASSPLGGLAGVVNEQFF.

The chain is built from TRBV6-6 and TRBJ1-5; D might be TRBD1 (6 bases). The germline V gene has CDR1 MNHNY and CDR2 SVGAGI (reference sequence). CDR3 length equals 16 residues. Trimming shortened V by 2 bases and J by 3 bases, and 14 bases separated the two germline ends. The DNA for the CDR3 is TGTGCCAGCAGTTACCCTCGAGACAGGCCCAATCAGCCCCAGCATTTT. Translated, it gives CASSYPRDRPNQPQHF.

Ten or more counts support this clonotype. The rearrangement links TRBV7-3 to TRBJ2-1, with 7 positions matching TRBD2. The ends lost 5 bases at V and 9 bases at J; junction bases unmatched: 10. The CDR3 length is 14 residues. The germline gives CDR1 SGHTA, CDR2 FQGTGA. CDR3 sequence (DNA): TGTGCCAGCAGCCCAGGCGGCGGGAGTGTTGAGCAGTTCTTC. This translates into CASSPGGGSVEQFF. Full variable domain (rest looked up from reference TRBV7-3 and TRBJ2-1): GAGVSQTPSNKVTEKGKYVELRCDPISGHTALYWYRQSLGQGPEFLIYFQGTGAADDSGLPNDRFFAVRPEGSVSTLKIQRTERGDSAVYLCASSPGGGSVEQFFGPGTRLTVL.

CDR3 sequence (DNA): TGTGCCAGCAGCCAGACAGGGCCTACCTACGAGCAGTACTTC. Translation: CASSQTGPTYEQYF. The chain links TRBV27 to TRBJ2-7; 7 bases agree with TRBD1. Looked up from germline, CDR1 is MNHEY and CDR2 is SMNVEV (reference sequence). The CDR3 contains 14 residues. V trimming: 6 bases; J trimming: 2 bases; junction bases outside the gene matches: 7.

This clonotype showed up just a few times. The chain has TRBV14 and TRBJ1-3; D might be TRBD1 (6 bases). This CDR3 has 16 amino acids. V lost 1 base, J lost 1 base, and 11 bases lay in between. Germline V gene data show CDR1 as SGHDN and CDR2 as FVKESK. The CDR3 spells CASSQGGGTSGNTIYF. The CDR3 nucleotides read TGTGCCAGCAGCCAAGGAGGGGGGACTTCTGGAAACACCATATATTTT.

This clonotype has ten or more counts. This chain joins TRBV30 and TRBJ2-1, with D perhaps given as TRBD1 or TRBD2 (5 bases each). Between the trimmed V and J ends, which lost 3 bases and 0 bases, there was a span of 18 bases. The length of the CDR3 is 17 residues. The germline gives CDR1 GTSNPN, CDR2 SVGIG (reference sequence). CDR3 sequence: CAWSGLGPGSSYNEQFF. CDR3 sequence (DNA): TGTGCCTGGAGCGGACTGGGTCCAGGGAGCTCCTACAATGAGCAGTTCTTC.